These T cell receptor beta chains were read from a single sample in a study of shared clonotypes between healthy human individuals. Assay: immunoSEQ multiplex PCR; the TCRdb copy retains only in-frame clones and omits some. The profile shows about 2.5 million clones, around 93% of them singletons. The sample was naive CD4+ T cells from PBMCs. All receptors come from a man in his late teens or twenties in good health. Some clones in this sample may be carry-over from other donors' samples. The CDR3 runs from the conserved cysteine through the conserved F or W. A D gene is named only where the DNA matches it firmly. Part of the rows lack a size; the others show once, few, many or a class for expanded clones.

j_call v_call d_call clone_size cdr3_nt cdr3_aa
TRBJ1-5 TRBV19 TRBD1 . TGTGCCACTAACCCACAGGGGACTTATCAGCCCCAGCATTTT CATNPQGTYQPQHF
TRBJ1-2 TRBV28 . . TGTGCCAGCAGTTTGGGGCAGGAGATCAACTATGGCTACACCTTC CASSLGQEINYGYTF
TRBJ2-6 TRBV5-4 . . TGTGCCAGCAGCTCCTGGACCTCTGGGGCCAACGTCCTGACTTTC CASSSWTSGANVLTF
TRBJ2-7 TRBV25-1 TRBD2 . TGTGCCAGCAGTGACGGGACTAGGTTTAACGAGCAGTACTTC CASSDGTRFNEQYF
TRBJ2-1 TRBV21-1 . . TGTGCCAGCAGCAAACGTCCCTACGGGGCGCGAAACTCCTACAATGAGCAGTTCTTC CASSKRPYGARNSYNEQFF
TRBJ2-1 TRBV2 . . TGTGCCAGCAGTGGGTCGGAAGCCCTTTACAATGAGCAGTTCTTC CASSGSEALYNEQFF
TRBJ2-5 TRBV28 TRBD2 . TGTGCCAGCAGTCTGCGACTAGCGGGAGGGCAAGAGACCCAGTACTTC CASSLRLAGGQETQYF
TRBJ2-7 TRBV19 TRBD1 . TGTGCCAGTAGTATGGGGACAGGTTACTCCTACGAGCAGTACTTC CASSMGTGYSYEQYF
TRBJ2-3 TRBV10-3 TRBD1 . TGTGCCATCCAACAGGGGGCTGGCACAGATACGCAGTATTTT CAIQQGAGTDTQYF
TRBJ2-7 TRBV7-9 TRBD2 . TGTGCCAGCAGATACGGGAGGAACGAGCAGTACTTC CASRYGRNEQYF
TRBJ1-5 TRBV5-8 . . TGTGCCAGCAGCTTGGAAGGGCACCCAACCAGACAGCCCCAGCATTTT CASSLEGHPTRQPQHF
TRBJ1-1 TRBV18 TRBD1 . TGTGCCAGCTCACCACGTTCCGGGGACAGGGGAAGTCGGGACACTGAAGCTTTCTTT CASSPRSGDRGSRDTEAFF
TRBJ1-1 TRBV19 . . TGTGCCAGTAGTTCCGTGAGGTCTGAAGCTTTCTTT CASSSVRSEAFF
TRBJ1-5 TRBV7-8 . . TGTGCCAGCAGCTTTTCCAGTCAGCCCCAGCATTTT CASSFSSQPQHF
TRBJ1-2 TRBV15 . . TGTGCCACCAGCCGAGGGGTGGGGCAGGGAGTCACTAATGGCTACACCTTC CATSRGVGQGVTNGYTF
TRBJ2-3 TRBV7-6 TRBD2 . TGTGCCAGTGGTACGGGAGGGCGGGCAGATACGCAGTATTTT CASGTGGRADTQYF
TRBJ2-3 TRBV5-8 TRBD2 . TGTGCCAGCAGCACAGGACTAGCGGACACAGATACGCAGTATTTT CASSTGLADTDTQYF
TRBJ2-7 TRBV18 TRBD1 . TGTGCCAGCTCAACTGGGACAGGGGGAATATCCTACGAGCAGTACTTC CASSTGTGGISYEQYF
TRBJ2-3 TRBV11-2 . . TGTGCCAGCAGCTTAGTATATGGCCATCTCACAGATACGCAGTATTTT CASSLVYGHLTDTQYF
TRBJ2-7 TRBV21-1 . once TGTGCCAGCAGCAAAGTAGTCACTTTCTCCTACGAGCAGTACTTC CASSKVVTFSYEQYF
TRBJ1-1 TRBV29-1 . . TGCAGCGTTTCCTACCTGAACACTGAAGCTTTCTTT CSVSYLNTEAFF
TRBJ2-1 TRBV5-4 TRBD2 . TGTGCCAGCAACCCTACTAGCGGGAGTTTCAATGAGCAGTTCTTC CASNPTSGSFNEQFF
TRBJ2-1 TRBV7-3 TRBD1 . TGTGCCAGCAAAATCAGGACAGGGGACAATGAGCAGTTCTTC CASKIRTGDNEQFF
TRBJ2-1 TRBV7-9 . . TGTGCCTCGAGTTCGGAAACGAGGGTACATGAGCAGTTCTTC CASSSETRVHEQFF
TRBJ2-1 TRBV11-3 . . TGTGCCAGCAGCTTAGACCCCACGCGTTCCTACAATGAGCAGTTCTTC CASSLDPTRSYNEQFF
TRBJ2-7 TRBV9 . . TGTGCCAGCAGCGTAGGGGATTCCCTCTACGAGCAGTACTTC CASSVGDSLYEQYF
TRBJ1-3 TRBV6-6 . . TGTGCCAGCAATAAGCAGAACTCTGGAAACACCATATATTTT CASNKQNSGNTIYF
TRBJ1-4 TRBV28 . . TGTGCCAGCAGACGTTCCAATGAAAAACTGTTTTTT CASRRSNEKLFF
TRBJ1-1 TRBV27 TRBD1 . TGTGCCAGCCAACCCGGACAGGGGCGGACTGAAGCTTTCTTT CASQPGQGRTEAFF
TRBJ2-1 TRBV19 . . TGTGCCAGTAGTATAGATAGCTACAATGAGCAGTTCTTC CASSIDSYNEQFF
TRBJ2-3 TRBV4-1 TRBD2 . TGCGCCAGCAGCCAGGGCGGGGGACGAACCACAGATACGCAGTATTTT CASSQGGGRTTDTQYF
TRBJ1-4 TRBV7-8 TRBD1 . TGTGCCAGCAGCTCCCTCACCCAGGGGGCGATGGGGACTAATGAAAAACTGTTTTTT CASSSLTQGAMGTNEKLFF
TRBJ1-4 TRBV7-9 . . TGTGCCAGCAGTGTGGCTGCAACTAATGAAAAACTGTTTTTT CASSVAATNEKLFF
TRBJ2-5 TRBV6-5 TRBD2 . TGTGCCAGCAGGACTAGCGGGAGCTCGAAGACCCAGTACTTC CASRTSGSSKTQYF
TRBJ1-4 TRBV5-1 TRBD1 . TGCGCCAGCAGCTTGGGGGACAGCGCCATAAATGAAAAACTGTTTTTT CASSLGDSAINEKLFF
TRBJ2-2 TRBV29-1 . few TGCAGCGTTGTACGGGGAATGGAGCTGTTTTTT CSVVRGMELFF
TRBJ1-5 TRBV11-2 . . TGTGCCAGCGCTACGGACACTGGCAATCAGCCCCAGCATTTT CASATDTGNQPQHF
TRBJ1-2 TRBV5-1 . . TGCGCCAGCAGCAGGGGACTAGAAAGGGAGGGCGGCTACACCTTC CASSRGLEREGGYTF
TRBJ2-6 TRBV7-6 TRBD1 . TGTGCCAGCAGCAGAGGGACAGGCCTACGTACTGGAGGCAACGTCCTGACTTTC CASSRGTGLRTGGNVLTF
TRBJ1-2 TRBV6-1 TRBD1 . TGTGCCAGCAGTGGTGAGCTGGCAGGGGGTCCTTATGGCTACACCTTC CASSGELAGGPYGYTF
TRBJ2-7 TRBV4-1 . . TGCGCCAGCAGCCAAGTGACGGGAGTATTATTCGGCGAGCAGTACTTC CASSQVTGVLFGEQYF
TRBJ1-2 TRBV29-1 TRBD1 . TGCAGCGTTGGCTGGGACAGCGCGACGACCTCAGGCTATGGCTACACCTTC CSVGWDSATTSGYGYTF
TRBJ1-4 TRBV28 . . TGTGCCAGCAGTCGCGGGGGTTGGGTGTGGGAAAAACTGTTTTTT CASSRGGWVWEKLFF
TRBJ1-1 TRBV5-1 . few TGCGCCAGCAGACGGGACGGTCGGAACACTGAAGCTTTCTTT CASRRDGRNTEAFF
TRBJ2-1 TRBV5-1 TRBD2 . TGCGCCAGCAGCTTGAATACTGGCGGGAGGGATGAGCAGTTCTTC CASSLNTGGRDEQFF
TRBJ1-2 TRBV28 TRBD1 . TGTGCCAGCAGCGTTCCGGGACAGGGGGCGACTAACTATGGCTACACCTTC CASSVPGQGATNYGYTF
TRBJ2-1 TRBV5-4 TRBD1 . TGTGCCAGCAGCGGGACAGGGGATGACAATGAGCAGTTCTTC CASSGTGDDNEQFF
TRBJ1-2 TRBV4-3 TRBD1 . TGCGCCAGCAGCTCTCTGGACAGGGGAGGCTATGGCTACACCTTC CASSSLDRGGYGYTF
TRBJ2-5 TRBV5-6 . . TGTGCCAGCAGCTCGGGACCGACGGGCCAAGAGACCCAGTACTTC CASSSGPTGQETQYF
TRBJ2-2 TRBV15 . . TGTGCCACCAGCAGCGCGGAATCCGGGGAGCTGTTTTTT CATSSAESGELFF
TRBJ2-1 TRBV6-5 TRBD2 . TGTGCCAGCAGGCCCGGGACTAGCGGAACGGGTGAGCAGTTCTTC CASRPGTSGTGEQFF